This T cell receptor beta chain was sequenced for a study of T cells in Graves' hyperthyroidism and ophthalmopathy (dated 2019 in TCRdb). About the full investigation: Peripheral blood samples were taken at the time of initial diagnosis, prior to any treatment. The 75 to 100 discovery patients were randomly split 7:3 into training and test sets. To identify distinguishing TCR V-J signatures, a discovery cohort of 90 to 100 patients was used, comprising some 45 with Graves' ophthalmopathy and around 57 with stable Graves' hyperthyroidism. The paper describes TCR Vbeta CDR3 sequencing of about 140 peripheral blood samples, made up of about 40 ophthalmopathy patients, more than 70 hyperthyroidism patients and about 17 progressor patients. The study also compared thyroid tissue and blood T-cell repertoires from roughly six Graves' hyperthyroidism patients. Following sampling, methimazole starting at 30 mg daily was given to hyperthyroidism patients, and high-dose intravenous methylprednisolone was given to ophthalmopathy patients. Prospective prediction of ophthalmopathy was tested in an independent validation cohort consisting of 18 to 20 hyperthyroidism patients and more than 15 patients who later progressed to ophthalmopathy. Results the study describes overall, beyond this receptor: A model built on a 13 V-J signature distinguished ophthalmopathy from stable hyperthyroidism, reaching approximately 89% sensitivity and approximately 83% specificity in cross-validation and 80%/75% in testing. No statistical method was used to fix the sample size in advance, and group allocation was not hidden from the investigators. Most expanded thyroid clonotypes (frequency above 0.001) were also detected in blood, suggesting blood repertoires may reflect thyroid immune responses. In validation, the model predicted progression to ophthalmopathy with around 71% sensitivity and 72% to 85% specificity, a median of 6.5 months before onset.

This clonotype was recorded at least ten times. Its antigen is unknown. Base qualities were left out, and no much larger clone turns up one base away. Hyperthyroidism patients were newly diagnosed, had a disease duration of under 2 months, and were aged 18 to 65 years. Patients with uncontrolled infections, other autoimmune diseases, pregnancy or lactation were excluded. Diagnoses were established on the basis of clinical symptoms, serum thyroxine and TRAb, thyroid ultrasound, and orbital computed tomography. Blood from progressor patients was drawn when they were first diagnosed with hyperthyroidism, before any ophthalmopathy symptoms appeared. PBMCs were isolated from roughly 10 ml of fresh peripheral blood by Ficoll-Paque density gradient centrifugation. Progressor patients were initially diagnosed with Graves' hyperthyroidism and developed ophthalmopathy during follow-up. Trizol reagent was used to extract total RNA, and RNA quality was then checked on an Agilent 2100 Bioanalyzer.

TCR beta CDR3 regions were amplified from RNA transcripts. The first round of RT-PCR for the TCR CDR3 was performed with the HTBI primer set and the Qiagen OneStep RT-PCR kit. A second multiplex PCR round built the libraries, followed by size selection and purification. Sequencing of the libraries was done on an Illumina HiSeq2000 using paired-end 100 bp reads. The authors' analysis ran thus. SOAPnuke was used to process the raw data, throwing out any read that contained adapters or uncalled bases, had a mean Phred below 15, or lacked an exact constant-primer or identifier match. High-quality paired reads were merged with COPE v1.2.5, and unique nucleotide sequences were defined as clonotypes. Clonotypes were aligned to IMGT TRBV, TRBD and TRBJ reference segments using MiTCR v1.1. Only V-J combinations with frequency above 0.0001, covering about 99% of repertoires, were analysed. A TCS score was defined as the ratio between F50 (clonal expansion) and ExV (chaos), using BLOSUM62-based TCRdist between CDR3 peptides within each V-J. Welch's t-statistics and random forest reduced fewer than 600 V-J features to 10 to 15, which were used in a naive Bayes classifier (R e1071). TCRdb reworked the public reads: Q25 trimming with fastp, MiXCR clone assembly, productive beta chains retained. For every CDR3 protein sequence, its rows merge into one entry that carries the most common genes and DNA. The V and J calls and clone size are TCRdb's, not the authors'. The sample table records over 200,000 distinct CDR3 sequences; 13% to 15% of these occur just once. The top ten constitute about an eighth of the sample.

There are 15 amino acids in the CDR3, from cysteine to phenylalanine inclusive. The only DNA kept is the CDR3, 45 bases in frame from the first base. The trim is 0 bases for V and 4 bases for J, with a gap of 12 bases between the germline ends. CDR1 and CDR2 were assigned from the germline V gene as MNHEY and SVGAGI. Sequencing was carried out using blood. The sequence came from a woman in her forties with Graves' hyperthyroidism that later progressed to Graves' ophthalmopathy. The chain joins TRBV6-5 to TRBJ2-5; tentative D gene TRBD1, with 5 bases matching. This receptor has the CDR3 CASSYSKWGGETQYF. In nucleotides, the sequence is TGTGCCAGCAGTTACTCGAAGTGGGGCGGAGAGACCCAGTACTTC.